This TCR beta chain was captured by sequencing in a study of T cells after yellow fever vaccination. General study results and limits: Abundant clonotypes from the bulk population could contaminate FACS-sorted repertoires. Researchers report a weaker secondary response that nonetheless peaked faster, day 5 versus 15.

In germline, CDR1 is SQVTM, CDR2 ANQGSEA. The CDR3 has 13 residues. V shed 6 bases and J 5 bases; nucleotides not matched to a gene: 8. In regard to this clonotype: Its antigen is unknown.

5'RACE template switching produced TCR cDNA carrying a universal primer site and UMIs. TCRdb re-analysed the 5' RACE reads in MiXCR, keeping a single row per CDR3 protein. This table holds 150,000 to 200,000 distinct CDR3 sequences, roughly 11% found once. The chain employs TRBV29-1 and TRBJ2-7; 9 bases map to TRBD1. The source material was CD8+ T cells sorted from PBMCs, sampled 15 days after the yellow fever booster vaccination. This receptor was obtained from a man younger than 35 who received the YFV17D yellow fever vaccine. The CDR3 loop is CSVWGQGGNEQYF. As DNA, the CDR3 is TGCAGCGTATGGGGACAGGGTGGGAACGAGCAGTACTTC.